The text below deals with one T cell receptor beta chain. These data come from a study of blood T cell repertoires in COVID-19. The CDR3 sequence is 13 residues long. CDR1 SGHTA and CDR2 FQGNSA come from the germline V gene. Deletions cut 6 bases from V and 8 bases from J, with 17 bases between. Sequencing was performed with immunoSEQ multiplex PCR; in TCRdb, only in-frame clones are kept and a portion is missing. The table shows roughly 300,000 clones, with roughly 86% occurring only once. Sequenced sample: peripheral blood. The chain recombines TRBV7-2 with TRBJ2-7, with D possibly TRBD1 on 8 matching bases. The receptor comes from a man between 18 and 35 years old with active or convalescent COVID-19. The CDR3 protein is CASSTGGERKQYF. CDR3 DNA: TGTGCCAGCAGTACAGGGGGGGAAAGGAAGCAGTACTTC.